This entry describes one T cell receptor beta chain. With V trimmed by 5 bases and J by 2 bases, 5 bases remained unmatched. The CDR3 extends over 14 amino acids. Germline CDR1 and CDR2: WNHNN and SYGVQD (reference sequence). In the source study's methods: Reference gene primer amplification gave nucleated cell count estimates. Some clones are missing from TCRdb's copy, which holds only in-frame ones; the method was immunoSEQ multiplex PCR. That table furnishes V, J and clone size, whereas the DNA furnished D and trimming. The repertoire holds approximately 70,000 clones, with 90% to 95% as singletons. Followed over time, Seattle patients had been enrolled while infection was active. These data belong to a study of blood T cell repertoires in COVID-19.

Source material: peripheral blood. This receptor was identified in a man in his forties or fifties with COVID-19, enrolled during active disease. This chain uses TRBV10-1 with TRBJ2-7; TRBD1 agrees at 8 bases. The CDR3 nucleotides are TGCGCCAGCAGTCGGGACAGGCGTCCCTACGAGCAGTACTTC. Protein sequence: CASSRDRRPYEQYF.